The present entry profiles one T cell receptor beta chain with its context. The source of the sample is a study of blood T cell repertoires in COVID-19. Background on the study: PBMCs, B-cell-depleted T cells, or T cells were the source of the cDNA or gDNA that made up the material.

The length of the CDR3 is 16 residues. Trimming at V came to 0 bases and at J to 4 bases, leaving 8 bases not matched to a gene. The V gene's germline CDR1 is SGHRS and CDR2 YFSETQ. Per the study methods: By means of reference gene primer amplification, nucleated cell counts were estimated. TCRdb keeps only in-frame clones here, not all; method: immunoSEQ multiplex PCR. V and J calls and clone size come straight from that table; D and trimming were deduced from the DNA. Seen here are 200,000 to 250,000 clones, 80% to 90% observed once, and the top ten hold approximately 5%. The study recruited people aged 18 to 89 years across 24 US areas. Each participant's cohort was designated according to participant-reported clinical history.

The receptor comes from a woman aged 50 to 60 who had been exposed to COVID-19. The chain joins TRBV5-1 to TRBJ2-3, with TRBD2 matching 7 bases. Material: PBMCs or T cells enriched from blood (not recorded which). CDR3 DNA sequence: TGCGCCAGCAGCTTGGGATTGGGGGGGATCGCAGATACGCAGTATTTT. Translated: CASSLGLGGIADTQYF.